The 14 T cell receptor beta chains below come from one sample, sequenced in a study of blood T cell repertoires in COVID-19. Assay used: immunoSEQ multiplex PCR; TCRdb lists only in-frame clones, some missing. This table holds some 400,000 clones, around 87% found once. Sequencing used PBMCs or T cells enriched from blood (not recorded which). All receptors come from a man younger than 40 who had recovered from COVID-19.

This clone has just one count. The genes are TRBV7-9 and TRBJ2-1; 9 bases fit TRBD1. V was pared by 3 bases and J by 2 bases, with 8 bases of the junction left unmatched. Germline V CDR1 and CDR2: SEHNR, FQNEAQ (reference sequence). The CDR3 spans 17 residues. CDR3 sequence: CASSFPRDRAPYNEQFF. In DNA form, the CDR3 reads TGTGCCAGCAGCTTCCCCCGGGACAGGGCCCCCTACAATGAGCAGTTCTTC. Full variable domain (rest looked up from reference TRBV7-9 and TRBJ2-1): DTGVSQNPRHKITKRGQNVTFRCDPISEHNRLYWYRQTLGQGPEFLTYFQNEAQLEKSRLLSDRFSAERPKGSFSTLEIQRTEQGDSAMYLCASSFPRDRAPYNEQFFGPGTRLTVL.

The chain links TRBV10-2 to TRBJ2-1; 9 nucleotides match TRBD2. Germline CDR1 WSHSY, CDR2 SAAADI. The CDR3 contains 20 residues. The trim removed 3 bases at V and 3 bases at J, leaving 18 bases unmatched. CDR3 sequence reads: CASSDPHRGSGGENYNEQFF. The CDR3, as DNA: TGCGCCAGCAGTGACCCACACAGGGGTAGCGGGGGAGAAAACTACAATGAGCAGTTCTTC.

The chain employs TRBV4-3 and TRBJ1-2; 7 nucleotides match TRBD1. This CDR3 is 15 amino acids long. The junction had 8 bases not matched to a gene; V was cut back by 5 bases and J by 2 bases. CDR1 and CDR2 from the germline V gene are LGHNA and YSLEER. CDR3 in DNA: TGCGCCAGCAGCGTCCTCGGACAGGCGAACTATGGCTACACCTTC. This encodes CASSVLGQANYGYTF.

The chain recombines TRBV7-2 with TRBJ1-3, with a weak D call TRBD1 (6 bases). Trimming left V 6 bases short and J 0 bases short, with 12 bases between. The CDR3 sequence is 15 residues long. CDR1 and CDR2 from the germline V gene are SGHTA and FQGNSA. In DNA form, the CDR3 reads TGTGCCAGCAGTCCAGACAGGAGCTCTGGAAACACCATATATTTT. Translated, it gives CASSPDRSSGNTIYF.

This CDR3 is CASSRGTGDEQFF. CDR3 sequence (DNA): TGTGCCAGCAGCCGTGGGACAGGGGATGAGCAGTTCTTC. The rearrangement links TRBV7-9 to TRBJ2-1; TRBD1 matches 10 bases. V trimming: 5 bases; J trimming: 8 bases; junction bases outside the gene matches: 3. The germline V gene has CDR1 SEHNR and CDR2 FQNEAQ (reference sequence). This CDR3 spans 13 amino acids.

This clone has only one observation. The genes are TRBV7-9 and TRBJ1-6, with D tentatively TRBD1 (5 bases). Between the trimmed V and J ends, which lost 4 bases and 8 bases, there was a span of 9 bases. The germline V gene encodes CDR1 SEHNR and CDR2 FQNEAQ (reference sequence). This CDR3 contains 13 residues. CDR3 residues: CASSYIRDSPLHF. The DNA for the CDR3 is TGTGCCAGCAGCTATATCAGGGATTCACCCCTCCACTTT.

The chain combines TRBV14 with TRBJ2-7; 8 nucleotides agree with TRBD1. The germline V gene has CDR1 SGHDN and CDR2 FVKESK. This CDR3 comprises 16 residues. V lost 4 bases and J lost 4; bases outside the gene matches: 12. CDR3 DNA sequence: TGTGCCAGCAGCCCTCGGACAGGGAAGATGCCTTACGAGCAGTACTTC. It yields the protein CASSPRTGKMPYEQYF.

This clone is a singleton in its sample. As DNA, the CDR3 is TGTGCCAGCAGCTTGGAATCCGGGGGATACAATGAGCAGTTCTTC. This gives the protein CASSLESGGYNEQFF. The rearrangement joins TRBV5-4 to TRBJ2-1, with D possibly TRBD2 on 6 matching bases. Trimming removed 0 bases from V and 4 bases from J, with 11 bases in between. Germline V lookup: CDR1 SGHNT, CDR2 YYREEE (reference sequence). The CDR3 sequence is 15 residues long.

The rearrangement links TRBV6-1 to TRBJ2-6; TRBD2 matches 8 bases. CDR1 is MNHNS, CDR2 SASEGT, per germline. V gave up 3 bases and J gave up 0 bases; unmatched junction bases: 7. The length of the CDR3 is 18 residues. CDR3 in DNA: TGTGCCAGCAGTGAGGGACTAGTCGCTCTCTCTGGGGCCAACGTCCTGACTTTC. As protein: CASSEGLVALSGANVLTF.

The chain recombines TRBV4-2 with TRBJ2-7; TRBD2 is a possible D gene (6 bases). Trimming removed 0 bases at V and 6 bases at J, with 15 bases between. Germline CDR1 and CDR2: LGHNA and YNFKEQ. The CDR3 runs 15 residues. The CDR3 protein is CASSQDPRPGGEQYF. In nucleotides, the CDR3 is TGTGCCAGCAGCCAAGATCCCCGGCCCGGGGGCGAGCAGTACTTC.

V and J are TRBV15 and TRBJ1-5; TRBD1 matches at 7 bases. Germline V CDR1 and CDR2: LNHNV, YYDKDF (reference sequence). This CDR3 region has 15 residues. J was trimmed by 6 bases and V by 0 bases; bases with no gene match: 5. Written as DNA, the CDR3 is TGTGCCACCAGCAGAGATAAGGGGGCAGGTCAGCCCCAGCATTTT. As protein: CATSRDKGAGQPQHF. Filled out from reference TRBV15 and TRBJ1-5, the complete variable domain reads DAMVIQNPRYQVTQFGKPVTLSCSQTLNHNVMYWYQQKSSQAPKLLFHYYDKDFNNEADTPDNFQSRRPNTSFCFLDIRSPGLGDTAMYLCATSRDKGAGQPQHFGDGTRLSIL.

CDR3 bases: TGTGCCAGTAGGGCTTCGGGAATCGGTGAAGCTTTCTTT. Protein: CASRASGIGEAFF. V and J are TRBV19 and TRBJ1-1; unclear D gene. V lost 6 bases, J lost 7 bases, and 15 bases lay in between. CDR1 is LNHDA, CDR2 SQIVND, per germline (reference sequence). CDR3 length equals 13 residues.

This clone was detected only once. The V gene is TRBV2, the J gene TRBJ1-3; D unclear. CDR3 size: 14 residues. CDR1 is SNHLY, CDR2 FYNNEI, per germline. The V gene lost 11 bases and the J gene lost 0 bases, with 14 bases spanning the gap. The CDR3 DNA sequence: TGTGCCTGTTGGAGCGGGAGCTCTGGAAACACCATATATTTT. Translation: CACWSGSSGNTIYF. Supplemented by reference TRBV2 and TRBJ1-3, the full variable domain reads EPEVTQTPSHQVTQMGQEVILRCVPISNHLYFYWYRQILGQKVEFLVSFYNNEISEKSEIFDDQFSVERPDGSNFTLKIRSTKLEDSAMYFCACWSGSSGNTIYFGEGSWLTVV.

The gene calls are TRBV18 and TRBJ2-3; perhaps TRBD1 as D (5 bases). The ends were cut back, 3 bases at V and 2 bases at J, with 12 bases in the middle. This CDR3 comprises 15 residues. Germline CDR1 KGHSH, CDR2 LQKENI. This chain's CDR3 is CASSPRQKNTDTQYF. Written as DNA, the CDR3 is TGTGCCAGCTCACCTAGACAGAAAAACACAGATACGCAGTATTTT.